The 26 T cell receptor beta chains below were found in one sample sequenced in a study of OX40 agonist ivuxolimab in advanced cancers. Receptor libraries were prepared by the immunoSEQ multiplex PCR assay. As stored in TCRdb, this immuneACCESS dataset retains in-frame rearrangements with V and J assigned. A fraction of the clones does not appear; measured against another copy, unresolved V genes explain less than half of the discrepancy, and the remainder lacks a known reason. Present in this sample are 30,000 to 50,000 clones, 80% to 90% of which were seen just once. Clones ranked in the top ten supply about 0.6% of the sample. The sequencing here drew on CD4+ or CD8+ T cells sorted from blood, taken in a trial of the OX40 agonist ivuxolimab. The source of these receptors is an adult with an advanced solid tumor such as melanoma, head and neck, liver or kidney cancer.

The V call is TRBV7-3, the J call TRBJ1-1; D may be TRBD1 (5 bases). Germline loops: CDR1 SGHTA, CDR2 FQGTGA. V was clipped by 1 base and J by 7 bases, with 13 bases between them. This CDR3 has 14 residues. This CDR3 reads CASSLRGRPHEAFF. CDR3 coding DNA: TGTGCCAGCAGCTTAAGGGGCAGGCCCCATGAAGCTTTCTTT.

V gene TRBV28 combines with J gene TRBJ1-5; D ambiguous. The V end was cut by 4 bases, the J end by 0 bases, with 10 bases between. The V gene's germline CDR1 is MDHEN and CDR2 SYDVKM. CDR3 length equals 15 residues. CDR3 in DNA: TGTGCCAGCAGTTCCTCCGGAGGTAGCAATCAGCCCCAGCATTTT. This sequence encodes CASSSSGGSNQPQHF.

The chain couples TRBV7-2 to TRBJ1-1, with unresolved D. V dropped 5 bases and J dropped 1 base, with 5 bases sitting between them. The CDR3 is 12 amino acids. The V gene's germline CDR1 is SGHTA and CDR2 FQGNSA. CDR3 in DNA: TGTGCCAGCAGCCAAGCGAACACTGAAGCTTTCTTT. Translation gives CASSQANTEAFF.

This chain uses TRBV4-1 with TRBJ1-5, with no clear D. The V gene's germline CDR1 is MGHRA and CDR2 YSYEKL. The CDR3 is made up of 16 amino acids. V gave up 0 bases and J gave up 7 bases, with 16 bases separating them. The CDR3 loop is CASSQDLSLGSQPQHF. The CDR3 nucleotides are TGCGCCAGCAGCCAAGATCTTAGTCTCGGTAGCCAGCCCCAGCATTTT.

The chain recombines TRBV19 with TRBJ2-7; weak D call: TRBD1 (6 bases). The V gene's germline CDR1 is LNHDA and CDR2 SQIVND (reference sequence). The V end was cut by 3 bases, the J end by 9 bases, with 15 bases between. CDR3 length equals 13 residues. The CDR3 DNA reads as TGTGCCAGTAGTATTTCCAGGGGAGACTCGCAGTACTTC. It encodes CASSISRGDSQYF. The variable domain in full, completed from reference TRBV19 and TRBJ2-7, reads DGGITQSPKYLFRKEGQNVTLSCEQNLNHDAMYWYRQDPGQGLRLIYYSQIVNDFQKGDIAEGYSVSREKKESFPLTVTSAQKNPTAFYLCASSISRGDSQYFGPGTRLTVT.

The CDR3: CASSERAGWQGYTF. The CDR3 DNA follows: TGTGCCAGCAGTGAAAGGGCAGGGTGGCAGGGCTACACCTTC. The V and J genes are TRBV6-1 and TRBJ1-2, with D tentatively TRBD1 (5 bases). CDR1 and CDR2 from the germline V gene are MNHNS and SASEGT. The CDR3 runs to 14 residues. Deletions cut 2 bases from V and 8 bases from J, with 15 bases between.

The rearrangement joins TRBV6-1 to TRBJ1-5, with a weak D call TRBD1 (5 bases). Per germline, CDR1 MNHNS and CDR2 SASEGT. Trimming left V 4 bases short and J 1 base short, with 20 bases between. The CDR3 sequence is 18 residues long. The CDR3 coding sequence is TGTGCCAGCAGTGGACGTCAGGGCGGAAGAGGAAGCAATCAGCCCCAGCATTTT. It codes for CASSGRQGGRGSNQPQHF.

The chain carries TRBV14 and TRBJ2-1; a weak D match, TRBD2 (6 bases). The V end lost 1 base, the J end lost 10 bases, and 11 bases lay between the germline ends. This CDR3 is built from 13 residues. CDR1 SGHDN and CDR2 FVKESK come from the germline V gene. This CDR3 is CASSQAGDREQFF. CDR3 nucleotides: TGTGCCAGCAGCCAAGCGGGAGACCGGGAGCAGTTCTTC.

On this clone itself: An end of the junction does not agree with germline; a read error may underlie this. The V gene is TRBV5-4, the J gene TRBJ1-4, with 7 bases fitting TRBD1. The CDR3 runs 14 residues. Germline V CDR1 and CDR2: SGHNT, YYREEE (reference sequence). The CDR3 sequence: CASSRTRDSLIWVF. CDR3 DNA sequence: TGTGCCAGCAGCCGGACTCGGGACAGCCTAATCTGGGTTTTT. Complete variable domain (other parts from reference TRBV5-4 and TRBJ1-4): ETGVTQSPTHLIKTRGQQVTLRCSSQSGHNTVSWYQQALGQGPQFIFQYYREEENGRGNFPPRFSGLQFPNYSSELNVNALELDDSALYLCASSRTRDSLIWVFGSGTQLSVL.

The chain employs TRBV5-6 and TRBJ2-1; 7 nucleotides align to TRBD2. Germline lookup yields CDR1 SGHDT and CDR2 YYEEEE. V lost 6 bases, J lost 4 bases, and 10 bases stayed unmatched. The CDR3 length is 15 residues. DNA of the CDR3: TGTGCCAGCACTCCCGTGGGAGGGAGGTACAATGAGCAGTTCTTC. Translating it yields CASTPVGGRYNEQFF.

The gene calls are TRBV7-2 and TRBJ2-7; D gene ambiguous. The V end was cut by 2 bases, the J end by 2 bases, with 7 bases between. The CDR3 runs to 13 residues. Germline V gene lookup returns CDR1 SGHTA and CDR2 FQGNSA. The DNA of the CDR3 is TGTGCCAGCAGCTTAATTCCGGCCTACGAGCAGTACTTC. Its protein is CASSLIPAYEQYF.

The chain combines TRBV19 with TRBJ2-2; 7 bases map to TRBD2. Germline CDR1 reads LNHDA; CDR2 reads SQIVND (reference sequence). The CDR3 is made up of 14 amino acids. Trimming removed 3 bases from V and 9 bases from J; junction bases left unmatched: 7. The CDR3 nucleotides read TGTGCCAGTAGTATGGGGGGGACCTTGAGGGAGCTGTTTTTT. Translation: CASSMGGTLRELFF.

The rearrangement uses TRBV5-5 and TRBJ1-1; D may be TRBD1 (6 bases). The CDR3 consists of 13 residues. Germline V gene sequence: CDR1 SGHKS, CDR2 YYEKEE (reference sequence). Trimming removed 6 bases at V and 4 bases at J, with 13 bases between. CDR3 nucleotide sequence: TGTGCCAGCACCCGAACGGGGGCCACTGAAGCTTTCTTT. This encodes CASTRTGATEAFF.

This chain connects TRBV5-4 to TRBJ1-2; D possibly corresponds to TRBD1 (5 bases). The length of the CDR3 is 14 residues. The ends were cut back, 9 bases at V and 0 bases at J, with 15 bases in the middle. The germline CDR1 and CDR2 sequences are SGHNT and YYREEE (reference sequence). The chain's CDR3 is CATTRDQANYGYTF. The DNA of the CDR3 is TGTGCCACGACCCGGGACCAAGCTAACTATGGCTACACCTTC.

This clone has more than one count but fewer than ten. The rearrangement uses TRBV7-2 and TRBJ1-4; D remains unclear. Germline V gives CDR1 SGHTA, CDR2 FQGNSA. Between the trimmed V and J ends, which lost 5 bases and 10 bases, there was a span of 11 bases. The CDR3 consists of 12 residues. CDR3 residues: CASSAPEGKLFF. In nucleotides, the CDR3 is TGTGCCAGCAGCGCCCCGGAGGGAAAACTGTTTTTT.

This chain connects TRBV18 to TRBJ2-3; 7 nucleotides agree with TRBD2. Germline CDR1 is KGHSH and CDR2 is LQKENI. CDR3 length: 16 amino acids. V shed 2 bases and J 3 bases; nucleotides not matched to a gene: 8. For the CDR3, the DNA is TGTGCCAGCTCACCAAATCTGCGGGGGAGGACAGATACGCAGTATTTT. It translates to CASSPNLRGRTDTQYF.

V gene TRBV18 combines with J gene TRBJ2-2, with D unresolved. There are 17 residues in the CDR3. Germline V gene sequence: CDR1 KGHSH, CDR2 LQKENI. Trimming left V 3 bases short and J 6 bases short, with 20 bases between. The CDR3 region has the DNA TGTGCCAGCTCACCTGCTGGGAAGGGAAGGTTGTCCGGGGAGCTGTTTTTT. Its protein product is CASSPAGKGRLSGELFF.

The chain joins TRBV4-1 to TRBJ1-2; no firm D call. The CDR3 covers 12 residues. The germline gives CDR1 MGHRA, CDR2 YSYEKL. V gave up 7 bases and J gave up 8 bases, with 14 bases separating them. CDR3 region: CASMGVGWGYTF. The CDR3 DNA sequence: TGCGCCAGCATGGGTGTAGGGTGGGGCTACACCTTC.

About this clone itself: Other DNA sequences within the sample encode an identical CDR3. The V and J genes are TRBV5-1 and TRBJ2-7; 7 nucleotides line up with TRBD1. CDR1 is SGHRS and CDR2 is YFSETQ in the germline V gene. The CDR3 runs to 14 residues. Germline trimming cut 3 bases from V and 2 bases from J; bases unmatched to any gene: 5. The chain's CDR3 is CASSSRTGPYEQYF. CDR3 coding DNA: TGCGCCAGCAGCTCCAGGACAGGACCCTACGAGCAGTACTTC.

The genes are TRBV15 and TRBJ2-3; 7 nucleotides line up with TRBD2. Per the germline V gene, CDR1 is LNHNV and CDR2 is YYDKDF (reference sequence). The CDR3 contains 16 residues. Trimming took 0 bases from V and 2 from J; bases not matched to a gene: 5. The CDR3 nucleotides are TGTGCCACCAGCAGAGATCGTCTAGCGGTCACAGATACGCAGTATTTT. Encoded protein: CATSRDRLAVTDTQYF.

This sequence joins TRBV7-9 and TRBJ1-1; D unresolved. V lost 0 bases, J lost 11 bases, and 13 bases lay in between. Germline V gives CDR1 SEHNR, CDR2 FQNEAQ (reference sequence). The CDR3 runs to 13 residues. DNA of the CDR3: TGTGCCAGCAGCTTAGCGTTGTGGGTAGACGCTTTCTTT. Amino acid sequence: CASSLALWVDAFF. Complete variable domain (other parts from reference TRBV7-9 and TRBJ1-1): DTGVSQNPRHKITKRGQNVTFRCDPISEHNRLYWYRQTLGQGPEFLTYFQNEAQLEKSRLLSDRFSAERPKGSFSTLEIQRTEQGDSAMYLCASSLALWVDAFFGQGTRLTVV.

This chain joins TRBV7-9 and TRBJ2-1; 8 nucleotides agree with TRBD2. This CDR3 is 16 amino acids long. Germline V lookup: CDR1 SEHNR, CDR2 FQNEAQ (reference sequence). The junction had 5 bases not matched to a gene; V was cut back by 0 bases and J by 4 bases. CDR3 loop: CASSLALAGTYNEQFF. The CDR3, as DNA: TGTGCCAGCAGCTTAGCCTTAGCGGGGACTTACAATGAGCAGTTCTTC.

This clone has a single count. V usage is TRBV9 and J usage is TRBJ2-5; TRBD1 aligns across 9 bases. The junction had 12 bases not matched to a gene; V was cut back by 4 bases and J by 5 bases. The germline CDR1 and CDR2 sequences are SGDLS and YYNGEE. The CDR3 is 16 residues long. The CDR3 spells CASSFRGQGGGETQYF. The CDR3 bases are TGTGCCAGCAGCTTCAGGGGACAGGGTGGTGGGGAGACCCAGTACTTC.

This rearrangement joins TRBV7-2 to TRBJ1-1, with no clear D. The ends were cut back, 5 bases at V and 4 bases at J, with 14 bases in the middle. The CDR3 spans 14 residues. Germline values: CDR1 SGHTA, CDR2 FQGNSA. For the CDR3, the DNA is TGTGCCAGCAGCCCCCCCTTAGGCTTCACTGAAGCTTTCTTT. It translates to CASSPPLGFTEAFF.

The chain employs TRBV19 and TRBJ2-6; weak D call: TRBD1 (6 bases). Germline lookup yields CDR1 LNHDA and CDR2 SQIVND (reference sequence). The CDR3 length is 16 residues. Trimming left V 0 bases short and J 4 bases short, with 10 bases between. The CDR3 sequence: CASSIDRGGGANVLTF. CDR3 sequence (DNA): TGTGCCAGTAGTATAGATCGAGGGGGAGGGGCCAACGTCCTGACTTTC.

This clone was counted a few times. The J gene is TRBJ2-3, the V gene TRBV4-1; TRBD1 agrees at 8 bases. The CDR3 totals 22 residues. J lost 0 bases, V lost 3 bases, and 23 bases had no gene match. In germline, CDR1 is MGHRA, CDR2 YSYEKL. CDR3 coding DNA: TGCGCCAGCAGCCACTTATCCCGGCGACAGGGGACCCGGGGGAGAAGCACAGATACGCAGTATTTT. It yields the protein CASSHLSRRQGTRGRSTDTQYF.